This T cell receptor (beta chain) originates from a study of T-cell memory formation after mild COVID-19 (dated by TCRdb to 2020 to 2023). Some background on the complete study: TCR sequence clusters from the two donors were largely donor specific. Longitudinal TCRalpha and TCRbeta repertoire sequencing tracked T-cell clones expanding and contracting after mild COVID-19 in a couple of donors. The cohort comprised two young, previously healthy adult volunteers, one female and one male. What the research found in general, with its limitations: Clones contracting from day 15 to 85 had balanced CD4/CD8 phenotypes, while a second wave expanding from day 15 to 37 was biased towards CD4+. Whether the second-wave clones peaking on day 37 were SARS-CoV-2 specific was not confirmed. Some responding clones were detected in pre-infection memory, which suggested that pre-existing cross-reactive memory T cells had joined the SARS-CoV-2 response. Only two mild cases were covered by the study, and larger cohorts that include severe cases with pre-infection samples were considered necessary. Contracting CD4+ clones appeared mostly in the CM and EM memory subsets, whereas CD8+ clones were enriched in EMRA.

PBMCs were isolated by Ficoll-Paque density gradient centrifugation. This clonotype appeared a few times. No antigen is known for it. Base quality data are lacking; no much larger clone is found one base away. The germline V gene (reference sequence) specifies SEHNR as CDR1 and FQNEAQ as CDR2. The junction carries 7 bases between V and J, which are trimmed by 2 bases and 8 bases respectively. Reading from cysteine to phenylalanine, the CDR3 counts 12 amino acids. CDR3 DNA only is kept here, 36 bases in frame from base 1. Instrument used: Illumina NovaSeq 6000. Using 5'RACE with constant-segment primers, TCRalpha and TCRbeta cDNA libraries were constructed, with sample barcodes and unique molecular identifiers added in the process. Trizol reagent was used to extract RNA from every sample. The libraries were amplified in two PCR steps, and the second step added a second sample barcode and Illumina TruSeq adapters. Sequencing of libraries was performed on an Illumina NovaSeq with 2 x 150 bp paired-end reads. The study's own analysis went as follows. The reads were demultiplexed and collapsed into UMI-guided consensus sequences using migec v1.2.7. Using mixcr v2.1.11, UMI consensuses were aligned to TRA and TRB V and J templates and then assembled into clonotypes. A clonotype was counted as expanded or contracted only when both edgeR and NoisET called the clonotype significant, with the noise models trained on biological replicates. For edgeR calls, a false discovery rate-adjusted p below 0.01 and a log2 fold-change threshold of 1 were applied. As an exploratory analysis of dynamics, max-normalized trajectories of the 1000 most abundant clonotypes were examined by PCA with hierarchical clustering. The CD4 or CD8 phenotype of responding clones was assigned using the separately sequenced CD4+ and CD8+ repertoires. Clones were called with MiXCR by TCRdb after fastp trimmed the public reads at Q25, and only in-frame beta chains were retained. Identical CDR3 proteins give one entry, which carries the most common genes and DNA. Here the V and J calls rest on TCRdb's processing, not on the authors' analysis. Counted in this sample were around 300,000 distinct CDR3 sequences; 10% to 15% of them appeared once. Roughly 23% of the sample rests with the top ten.

Recombination connected TRBV7-9 to TRBJ2-1; the D gene cannot be resolved reliably. Sequencing was carried out using PBMCs or a T cell subset sorted from them (not recorded which). The TCR was taken from a man between 18 and 35 years old who had mild COVID-19 (a few samples of this study predate the infection). The sample titles of this study are shuffled in the database, so cell type and time point are left out; the donor was told from shared clones. The sequenced DNA is TGTGCCAGCAGCTTAATTCGCGATGAGCAGTTCTTC. It translates to CASSLIRDEQFF.